What follows are 20 T cell receptor beta chains derived from one specimen sequenced in a study of graft-versus-host responses after intestinal transplantation. Here immunoSEQ multiplex PCR was the method, and the copy in TCRdb shows in-frame clones only, minus some. The sample shows around 39,000 clones, over 90% of them seen only once. The specimen comprised PBMCs, sampled 734 days after intestinal transplantation. The receptors come from a human patient who received an intestinal transplant, so some T cells may come from the graft donor.

The gene calls are TRBV6-6 and TRBJ1-2, with TRBD1 as a possible D gene (6 bases). The germline CDR1 and CDR2 sequences are MNHNY and SVGAGI (reference sequence). V gave up 6 bases and J gave up 6 bases, with 14 bases separating them. The CDR3 length is 13 residues. CDR3 sequence (DNA): TGTGCCAGCAGCACCAACAGGGATAATGGCTACACCTTC. The encoded protein is CASSTNRDNGYTF.

The genes are TRBV19 and TRBJ1-2; a possible D gene is TRBD1 (5 bases). The CDR3 is 16 amino acids. The germline V gene encodes CDR1 LNHDA and CDR2 SQIVND (reference sequence). Trimming stripped 5 bases from V and 9 bases from J, with 25 bases between. The CDR3 sequence: CASSQPRISRENSYTF. In DNA form, the CDR3 reads TGTGCCAGTAGTCAACCCCGGATCAGCAGGGAAAATAGCTACACCTTC.

The chain joins TRBV5-1 to TRBJ2-7; D perhaps matches TRBD2 (5 bases). The CDR3 runs to 19 residues. With 4 bases removed from V and 1 base from J, the gap between germline ends came to 27 bases. Germline V gene lookup returns CDR1 SGHRS and CDR2 YFSETQ. CDR3 sequence (DNA): TGCGCCAGCAGCAAAAATTCAGGACCCGGCGTGACTATTTCCTACGAGCAGTACTTC. Translating gives CASSKNSGPGVTISYEQYF.

This sequence joins TRBV9 and TRBJ2-2, with D possibly TRBD1 on 5 matching bases. CDR3 size: 15 residues. Per germline, CDR1 SGDLS and CDR2 YYNGEE. Between the trimmed V and J ends, which lost 4 bases and 6 bases, there was a span of 16 bases. CDR3 DNA sequence: TGTGCCAGCAGCCCTCGACAGCAGATGGCCGGGGAGCTGTTTTTT. This translates into CASSPRQQMAGELFF. The complete variable domain, with remaining parts taken from reference TRBV9 and TRBJ2-2, reads DSGVTQTPKHLITATGQRVTLRCSPRSGDLSVYWYQQSLDQGLQFLIQYYNGEERAKGNILERFSAQQFPDLHSELNLSSLELGDSALYFCASSPRQQMAGELFFGEGSRLTVL.

The rearrangement uses TRBV19 and TRBJ1-2, with 7 bases lining up with TRBD1. CDR3 size: 18 residues. Unmatched junction bases numbered 15, after V lost 2 bases and J lost 3 bases. The germline gives CDR1 LNHDA, CDR2 SQIVND (reference sequence). The CDR3 DNA reads TGTGCCAGTAGTATATCAGGGGGGGGGTCGACCCACTACTATGGCTACACCTTC. It yields the protein CASSISGGGSTHYYGYTF.

The chain carries TRBV7-2 and TRBJ2-5, with 8 bases aligning to TRBD1. The trim removed 3 bases at V and 3 bases at J, leaving 6 bases unmatched. Per germline, CDR1 SGHTA and CDR2 FQGNSA. This CDR3 has 15 amino acids. This chain's CDR3 is CASSLVAGGEETQYF. DNA for the CDR3: TGTGCCAGCAGCTTGGTGGCAGGGGGCGAAGAGACCCAGTACTTC.

The V and J genes are TRBV25-1 and TRBJ1-2; tentatively, D is TRBD1 (6 bases). The CDR3 sequence is 17 residues long. Germline V CDR1 and CDR2: MGHDK, SYGVNS. V gave up 5 bases and J gave up 7 bases, with 26 bases separating them. The CDR3 region has the DNA TGTGCCAGCAGTCCCCCCGCACAGGGATGGGGCCACGCTGGCTACACCTTC. Its protein is CASSPPAQGWGHAGYTF.

This rearrangement joins TRBV20-1 to TRBJ2-1; D is unresolved. Germline V lookup: CDR1 DFQATT, CDR2 SNEGSKA (reference sequence). The V end lost 3 bases, the J end lost 5 bases, and 2 bases lay between the germline ends. This CDR3 is built from 10 residues. In DNA form, the CDR3 reads TGCAGTGCTAGGGACAATGAGCAGTTCTTC. Translation gives CSARDNEQFF.

The V and J genes are TRBV6-5 and TRBJ2-7, with 7 bases matching TRBD1. There are 15 residues in the CDR3. In germline, CDR1 is MNHEY, CDR2 SVGAGI. The J segment lost 3 bases and the V segment lost 0 bases, leaving 5 bases of the junction unmatched. The CDR3 coding sequence is TGTGCCAGCAGTTACTCGGGACAGAGCCGCTACGAGCAGTACTTC. Translated: CASSYSGQSRYEQYF.

This rearrangement joins TRBV7-9 to TRBJ2-7; possibly TRBD1 or TRBD2 for D (5 bases each). Germline V gene sequence: CDR1 SEHNR, CDR2 FQNEAQ (reference sequence). The germline V and J ends were trimmed by 5 bases and 5 bases, with 13 bases remaining between them. The CDR3 totals 13 residues. The CDR3 nucleotides are TGTGCCAGCAGCCCGAGGGACGTCGACGAGCAGTACTTC. Its protein is CASSPRDVDEQYF.

This clone was counted between two and nine times. V usage is TRBV25-1 and J usage is TRBJ1-4, with D maybe TRBD1 (5 bases). Between the trimmed V and J ends, which lost 7 bases and 4 bases, there was a span of 7 bases. The CDR3 is 12 amino acids. Germline CDR1 and CDR2: MGHDK and SYGVNS. CDR3 DNA sequence: TGTGCCAGCACAGGGATTAATGAAAAACTGTTTTTT. The encoded protein is CASTGINEKLFF.

Comment on this clone: One junction end does not reproduce the germline sequence, and a read error may be involved. V usage is TRBV6-4 and J usage is TRBJ1-2; 12 nucleotides match TRBD1. There are 14 residues in the CDR3. CDR1 and CDR2 from the germline V gene are MRHNA and SNTAGT. The CDR3 is CASSAQGQGAGMSF. CDR3 nucleotide sequence: TGTGCCAGCAGTGCCCAGGGACAGGGGGCAGGGATGTCCTTC.

Regarding this clone: The junction and the germline gene differ at one end; a read error may be behind it. CDR3 in amino acids: CASSRFGGAAANVLTF. In DNA form, the CDR3 reads TGTGCCAGCAGCCGGTTCGGGGGGGCCGCGGCCAACGTCCTGACTTTC. The J gene is TRBJ2-6, the V gene TRBV10-2, with 8 nucleotides matching TRBD2. Germline V gives CDR1 WSHSY, CDR2 SAAADI. The CDR3 is made up of 16 amino acids.

The V gene is TRBV4-2, the J gene TRBJ2-2; D not certain. The CDR3 has 14 amino acids. Trimming left V 8 bases short and J 1 base short, with 11 bases between. From germline, CDR1 is LGHNA and CDR2 YNFKEQ. Here the CDR3 reads CASANLKNTGELFF. As DNA, the CDR3 is TGTGCCAGCGCCAACCTCAAGAACACCGGGGAGCTGTTTTTT.

The chain employs TRBV7-9 and TRBJ2-3; D gene unclear. CDR3 length: 12 amino acids. V was clipped by 3 bases and J by 5 bases, with 6 bases between them. In germline, CDR1 is SEHNR, CDR2 FQNEAQ (reference sequence). CDR3 in amino acids: CASSLTGDTQYF. The CDR3 DNA is TGTGCCAGCAGCTTGACCGGAGATACGCAGTATTTT.

This chain links TRBV6-5 with TRBJ1-1; no clear D gene. The CDR3 length is 12 residues. V was shortened by 5 bases and J by 8 bases, with 12 bases between the two germline ends. The germline V gene has CDR1 MNHEY and CDR2 SVGAGI. CDR3 nucleotides: TGTGCCAGCAGTGAAGCGGGAGGGGAAGCTTTCTTT. Residues: CASSEAGGEAFF.

The rearrangement links TRBV5-1 to TRBJ1-6, with 7 bases lining up with TRBD1. Trimming cost V 2 bases and J 8 bases; bases outside gene matches: 4. The germline gives CDR1 SGHRS, CDR2 YFSETQ. CDR3 length: 14 amino acids. CDR3 nucleotide sequence: TGCGCCAGCAGCTTTGGGGACAGAGATTCACCCCTCCACTTT. It codes for CASSFGDRDSPLHF.

The chain links TRBV18 to TRBJ1-4; no definite D call. The CDR3 sequence is 13 residues long. Trimming pared 3 bases from V and 12 bases from J, leaving 14 bases between. Germline V gives CDR1 KGHSH, CDR2 LQKENI. The CDR3 sequence: CASSPTGLVQLFF. CDR3 coding DNA: TGTGCCAGCTCACCTACGGGGTTGGTCCAACTGTTTTTT.

The chain carries TRBV6-1 and TRBJ2-3; D may be TRBD1 (6 bases). Germline assignment: CDR1 MNHNS and CDR2 SASEGT. Trimming removed 6 bases at V and 2 bases at J, with 12 bases between. The CDR3 spans 14 residues. CDR3 in DNA: TGTGCCAGCAGAACACAGGGCCCCACAGATACGCAGTATTTT. Encoded protein: CASRTQGPTDTQYF.

The chain recombines TRBV5-1 with TRBJ2-4, with D tentatively TRBD1 (6 bases). Trimming removed 4 bases from V and 1 base from J, with 15 bases in between. The germline CDR1 and CDR2 sequences are SGHRS and YFSETQ. The CDR3 spans 16 residues. This chain's CDR3 is CASSESGDWAKNIQYF. The CDR3 DNA reads as TGCGCCAGCAGCGAGTCAGGGGATTGGGCCAAAAACATTCAGTACTTC.